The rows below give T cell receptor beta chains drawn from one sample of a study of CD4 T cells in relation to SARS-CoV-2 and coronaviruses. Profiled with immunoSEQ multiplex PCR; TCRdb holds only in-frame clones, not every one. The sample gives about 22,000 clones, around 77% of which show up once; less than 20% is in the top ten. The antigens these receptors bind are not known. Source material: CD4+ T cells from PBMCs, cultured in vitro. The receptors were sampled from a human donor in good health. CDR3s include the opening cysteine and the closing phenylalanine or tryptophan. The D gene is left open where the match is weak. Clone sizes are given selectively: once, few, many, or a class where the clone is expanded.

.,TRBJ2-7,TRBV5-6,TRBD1,CASSPELRDRDYEQYF,TGTGCCAGCAGCCCGGAGCTCCGGGACAGGGACTACGAGCAGTACTTC
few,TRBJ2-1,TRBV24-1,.,CATSDLLASEQFF,TGTGCCACCAGTGATTTGCTAGCGTCTGAGCAGTTCTTC
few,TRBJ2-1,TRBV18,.,CASSHLAGSTISSYNEQFF,TGTGCCAGCTCACACCTGGCGGGGTCGACGATCAGCTCCTACAATGAGCAGTTCTTC
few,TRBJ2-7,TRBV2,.,CASSDGQGIHEQYF,TGTGCCAGCAGTGATGGGCAGGGAATCCACGAGCAGTACTTC
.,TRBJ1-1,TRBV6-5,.,CASVTGNAFF,TGTGCCAGCGTAACAGGGAATGCTTTCTTT
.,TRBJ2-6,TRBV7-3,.,CASSHSGGVGANVLTF,TGTGCCAGCAGCCATTCCGGAGGGGTCGGGGCCAACGTCCTGACTTTC
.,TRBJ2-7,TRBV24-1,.,CATKGSPREQYF,TGTGCCACCAAGGGGTCACCTAGAGAGCAGTACTTC
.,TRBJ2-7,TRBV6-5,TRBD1,CASSRDRVMDYEQYF,TGTGCCAGCAGTCGGGACAGGGTCATGGACTACGAGCAGTACTTC
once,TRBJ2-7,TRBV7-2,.,CASSPMDRNYEQYF,TGTGCCAGCAGTCCCATGGACAGAAACTACGAGCAGTACTTC
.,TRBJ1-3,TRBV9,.,CASSVDPRDSIHSGNTIYF,TGTGCCAGCAGCGTAGATCCGCGCGACTCGATTCACTCTGGAAACACCATATATTTT
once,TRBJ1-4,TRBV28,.,CASSSGSREKLFF,TGTGCCAGCAGTTCCGGGAGCAGGGAAAAACTGTTTTTT
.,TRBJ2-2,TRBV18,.,CASSQGTGELFF,TGTGCCAGCTCACAGGGCACCGGGGAGCTGTTTTTT
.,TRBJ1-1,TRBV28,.,CASSMTQMNTEAFF,TGTGCCAGCAGTATGACACAAATGAACACTGAAGCTTTCTTT
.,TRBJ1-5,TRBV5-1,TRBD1,CASSLTGTGVQPQHF,TGCGCCAGCAGCTTGACCGGGACAGGCGTCCAGCCCCAGCATTTT
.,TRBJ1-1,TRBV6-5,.,CASSLWTEQAEAFF,TGTGCCAGCAGTCTATGGACAGAGCAGGCTGAAGCTTTCTTT
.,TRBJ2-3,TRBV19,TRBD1,CASSIGQGRSADTQYF,TGTGCCAGTAGTATAGGACAGGGGAGAAGCGCGGATACGCAGTATTTT
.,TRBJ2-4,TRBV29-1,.,CSVAGRIAKNIQYF,TGCAGCGTGGCAGGGCGAATAGCCAAAAACATTCAGTACTTC
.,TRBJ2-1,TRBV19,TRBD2,CASSIGSGISYNEQFF,TGTGCCAGTAGTATAGGAAGCGGGATCTCCTACAATGAGCAGTTCTTC